This T cell receptor beta chain was found in a study of T cells in Graves' hyperthyroidism and ophthalmopathy. Overall study findings and caveats: A median approximately 6.8 months before onset, the model predicted ophthalmopathy. Most thyroid clonotypes that were expanded above 0.001 also turned up in blood.

In its sample, this clonotype was seen a few times. No antigen is known for it. Each 10 ml fresh peripheral blood draw supplied the PBMCs. RNA transcripts provided the source from which TCR beta CDR3 regions were amplified. A first-round RT-PCR of the TCR CDR3 used the HTBI primer set. TCRdb independently ran MiXCR on the multiplex PCR reads; one entry per CDR3 protein. Seen here are 400,000 to 500,000 distinct CDR3 sequences, approximately 15% observed once, and the top ten hold less than 20%. The sample consisted of blood. This TCR was sampled from a woman younger than 30 with Graves' hyperthyroidism.

The CDR3 coding sequence is TGTGCCAGTAGTCCCCAGATTAGCGGGACCTACGAGCAGTACTTC. This gives the protein CASSPQISGTYEQYF. J is TRBJ2-7 and V is TRBV19; 8 bases map to TRBD2. Germline V CDR1 and CDR2: LNHDA, SQIVND (reference sequence). Trimming took 5 bases from V and 2 from J; bases not matched to a gene: 8. The CDR3 runs 15 residues.